This T cell receptor beta chain came from a study of shared clonotypes between healthy human individuals. Across the whole study: Serving as donors were a couple of women and a few men, whose ages spanned 18 to 49. Study-wide results and caveats: Clonotype sharing across a few donors was observed for about 4.8% of naive CD4 clonotypes.

Losses at the gene ends were 2 bases for V and 2 bases for J; bases not matched to a gene: 4. Germline CDR1 is KGHSH and CDR2 is LQKENI. The CDR3 consists of 15 residues. A remark on this clone: Its target is not known. Other nucleotide sequences from this sample produce the same CDR3.

Method: immunoSEQ multiplex PCR; TCRdb's copy keeps in-frame clones and lacks some. The table has millions of clones, around nine tenths seen once. The receptor's source is a man younger than 35 in good health. Sequencing input: naive CD4+ T cells sorted from blood. The subset: CD45RA+ positively selected. The rearrangement joins TRBV18 to TRBJ2-7; 9 nucleotides line up with TRBD2. The CDR3 region has the DNA TGTGCCAGCTCACCAGTGGCGGGGGGGGCCTACGAGCAGTACTTC. Amino acids: CASSPVAGGAYEQYF.